Listed below are T cell receptor beta chains from one sample, sequenced in a study of blood T cell repertoires in COVID-19. Clones were read by immunoSEQ multiplex PCR, and TCRdb kept only the in-frame ones, dropping some. This table has some 40,000 clones, approximately 81% appearing once. Sequences were obtained from peripheral blood. The receptors were sampled from a man between 60 and 75 years old in a cohort sampled during active COVID-19. Each CDR3 is given with its conserved first and last residue. D genes are given only for firm matches. Size values are once, few and many counts, or a class for expanded clones, and some rows have none.

>TRBV13|few|TRBJ2-3|NA
TGTGCCAGCAGCTCCCCGCCTCCGGGACACCCATCCCGCACAGATACGCAGTATTTT
CASSSPPPGHPSRTDTQYF
>TRBV19|NA|TRBJ1-2|NA
TGTGCCAGTAGTATATTGTCGGCACGACTAGGCTACACCTTC
CASSILSARLGYTF
>TRBV5-4|few|TRBJ2-2|NA
TGTGCCAGCAGCTTGGTGGCAGGGGCGCTGTTTTTT
CASSLVAGALFF
>TRBV15|NA|TRBJ2-7|TRBD1
TGTGCCACCAGCGTGGACAGGGCCGAGCAGTACTTC
CATSVDRAEQYF
>TRBV7-8|NA|TRBJ2-5|NA
TGTGCCAGCACCCTCGGGTACCAAGAGACCCAGTACTTC
CASTLGYQETQYF
>TRBV10-3|NA|TRBJ2-1|NA
TGTGCCATCAGTGACCTCGCAGGGCCCCATTACAATGAGCAGTTCTTC
CAISDLAGPHYNEQFF
>TRBV10-3|NA|TRBJ2-7|TRBD1
TGTGCCATCAGTGAGTTGGGACAGGGGGCGTCGGAGCAGTACTTC
CAISELGQGASEQYF
>TRBV11-2|NA|TRBJ2-2|NA
TGTGCCAGCAGCCCCTATCCACTCGGGGAAGGCGTGACCGGGGAGCTGTTTTTT
CASSPYPLGEGVTGELFF
>TRBV29-1|NA|TRBJ2-5|NA
TGCAGCGTCGTACAGGGTGTGGAGACCCAGTACTTC
CSVVQGVETQYF
>TRBV4-1|NA|TRBJ2-3|NA
TGCGCCAGCAGCCTCCTCAGGGGAGGGGGCACAGATACGCAGTATTTT
CASSLLRGGGTDTQYF
>TRBV27|NA|TRBJ1-1|NA
TGTGCCAGCACCCCGGGTGGGGGGGCGACTGAAGCTTTCTTT
CASTPGGGATEAFF
>TRBV3-1/TRBV3-2|NA|TRBJ2-1|TRBD1
TGTGCCAGCTCCCGTGACAGGGTCGGTGAGCAGTTCTTC
CASSRDRVGEQFF